The 8 T cell receptor beta chains given below trace back to one sample, sequenced in a study of shared clonotypes between healthy human individuals (dated by TCRdb to between 2020 and 2021). The library was produced with the immunoSEQ multiplex PCR assay. The source is immuneACCESS, and TCRdb retained only in-frame sequences with V and J called. Part of the clones is not carried over; for the studies checked, unresolved V genes explain less than half of this, and the remainder is unexplained. This sample is represented by about a million clones; 70% to 80% of them were singletons. About 1.5% of the sample rests with the top ten. Sequencing was done on a sample of memory CD4+ T cells sorted from blood. This sample's cell subset or site label indicates: CD45RA-negative fraction. These receptors originate from a young man in good health.

This chain connects TRBV5-1 to TRBJ2-5, with D possibly TRBD2 on 6 matching bases. CDR3 length equals 14 residues. Germline lookup yields CDR1 SGHRS and CDR2 YFSETQ. V lost 4 bases and J lost 2, with 12 bases in between. The CDR3 nucleotides are TGCGCCAGCAGCGTGGGGGGAGCGCAAGAGACCCAGTACTTC. Residues: CASSVGGAQETQYF.

This clone was seen only a few times. The rearrangement links TRBV30 to TRBJ1-5; 9 nucleotides align to TRBD1. V lost 1 base to trimming and J lost 4 bases; unmatched junction nucleotides: 2. CDR3 length: 14 amino acids. Germline V gene sequence: CDR1 GTSNPN, CDR2 SVGIG (reference sequence). The chain's CDR3 is CAWSETGGNQPQHF. The CDR3 bases are TGTGCCTGGAGTGAGACAGGGGGGAATCAGCCCCAGCATTTT.

This rearrangement joins TRBV6-1 to TRBJ2-5; TRBD2 matches 8 bases. The CDR3 runs to 16 residues. In germline, CDR1 is MNHNS, CDR2 SASEGT. V gave up 0 bases and J gave up 7 bases; unmatched junction bases: 10. This CDR3 is CASSEAKGLALGTQYF. Here the CDR3 DNA reads TGTGCCAGCAGTGAAGCGAAAGGACTAGCTTTAGGGACCCAGTACTTC.

The rearrangement links TRBV5-6 to TRBJ1-4; D gene uncertain. Between the trimmed V and J ends, which lost 0 bases and 7 bases, there was a span of 10 bases. CDR1 is SGHDT, CDR2 YYEEEE, per germline. This CDR3 has 14 amino acids. The CDR3 sequence is CASSLVGIPEKLFF. The CDR3 nucleotides are TGTGCCAGCAGCTTGGTCGGGATCCCTGAAAAACTGTTTTTT. Full variable domain (remainder filled in from reference TRBV5-6 and TRBJ1-4): DAGVTQSPTHLIKTRGQQVTLRCSPKSGHDTVSWYQQALGQGPQFIFQYYEEEERQRGNFPDRFSGHQFPNYSSELNVNALLLGDSALYLCASSLVGIPEKLFFGSGTQLSVL.

CDR3 amino acids: CASSLEAQDYGYTF. DNA of the CDR3: TGTGCCAGCAGCTTAGAGGCACAGGACTATGGCTACACCTTC. The chain employs TRBV7-9 and TRBJ1-2; a possible D gene is TRBD1 (5 bases). Germline loops: CDR1 SEHNR, CDR2 FQNEAQ (reference sequence). This CDR3 contains 14 residues. Trimming pared 1 base from V and 3 bases from J, leaving 9 bases between.

The chain uses TRBV28 and TRBJ2-4, with D possibly TRBD2 on 6 matching bases. V was shortened by 2 bases and J by 11 bases, with 16 bases between the two germline ends. Looked up from germline, CDR1 is MDHEN and CDR2 is SYDVKM. CDR3 length: 14 residues. CDR3 coding DNA: TGTGCCAGCAGTTTAAGGGCGGAGGGGTTGGTTCAGTACTTC. Its protein product is CASSLRAEGLVQYF. Full variable domain (remainder filled in from reference TRBV28 and TRBJ2-4): DVKVTQSSRYLVKRTGEKVFLECVQDMDHENMFWYRQDPGLGLRLIYFSYDVKMKEKGDIPEGYSVSREKKERFSLILESASTNQTSMYLCASSLRAEGLVQYFGAGTRLSVL.

V is TRBV9 and J is TRBJ2-2; TRBD1 aligns across 7 bases. This CDR3 region has 17 residues. The trim removed 4 bases at V and 6 bases at J, leaving 15 bases unmatched. Germline-derived CDR1 and CDR2 are SGDLS and YYNGEE. This CDR3 reads CASSPRTGANKAGELFF. As DNA, the CDR3 is TGTGCCAGCAGCCCCCGGACAGGAGCTAACAAGGCCGGGGAGCTGTTTTTT. Looking up the rest from reference TRBV9 and TRBJ2-2 gives the full variable domain: DSGVTQTPKHLITATGQRVTLRCSPRSGDLSVYWYQQSLDQGLQFLIQYYNGEERAKGNILERFSAQQFPDLHSELNLSSLELGDSALYFCASSPRTGANKAGELFFGEGSRLTVL.

V gene TRBV6-1 combines with J gene TRBJ2-7; D remains unclear. Germline CDR1 MNHNS, CDR2 SASEGT. The ends were cut back, 7 bases at V and 2 bases at J, with 9 bases in the middle. The CDR3 consists of 12 residues. The CDR3 DNA reads as TGTGCCAGCACCATCTCCGCCTACGAGCAGTACTTC. Protein: CASTISAYEQYF.